These 24 T cell receptor beta chains share one sample of origin, sequenced in a study of blood T cell repertoires in COVID-19. Here immunoSEQ multiplex PCR was the method, and the copy in TCRdb shows in-frame clones only, minus some. The sample shows roughly 380,000 clones, approximately 90% of them seen only once. Sequencing was done on a sample of peripheral blood. The source of these receptors is an older woman with COVID-19, enrolled during active disease.

The chain has TRBV18 and TRBJ1-6, with a possible D match to TRBD1 (6 bases). V lost 5 bases, J lost 7 bases, and 18 bases lay in between. This CDR3 contains 16 residues. Looked up from germline, CDR1 is KGHSH and CDR2 is LQKENI. The CDR3 coding sequence is TGTGCCAGCTCAACGGCACTGGGACAATTGAATTCACCCCTCCACTTT. Its translation is CASSTALGQLNSPLHF.

This chain joins TRBV6-5 and TRBJ2-2; possible D gene TRBD1, 6 bases. Deletions cut 2 bases from V and 3 bases from J, with 10 bases between. Germline assignment: CDR1 MNHEY and CDR2 SVGAGI. The CDR3 sequence is 15 residues long. CDR3 in DNA: TGTGCCAGCAGTTACACGCAGGGGCACACCGGGGAGCTGTTTTTT. The encoded protein is CASSYTQGHTGELFF.

Notes on this clone: The sample holds other DNA sequences that translate to the same CDR3. CDR3 DNA: TGTGCCAGCAGCGTTTCGGGGGGCGGTACAGATACGCAGTATTTT. This codes for CASSVSGGGTDTQYF. J is TRBJ2-3 and V is TRBV9; TRBD2 is a possible D gene (7 bases). The CDR3 length is 15 residues. Germline V gives CDR1 SGDLS, CDR2 YYNGEE. V lost 2 bases, J lost 3 bases, and 13 bases lay in between.

The chain combines TRBV24-1 with TRBJ2-1; tentatively, D is TRBD2 (6 bases). Germline values: CDR1 KGHDR, CDR2 SFDVKD. The germline V and J ends were trimmed by 5 bases and 3 bases, with 16 bases remaining between them. The CDR3 totals 16 residues. CDR3 nucleotide sequence: TGTGCCACCAGTGCCTGGGGGACTGAGAACTACAATGAGCAGTTCTTC. Protein product: CATSAWGTENYNEQFF.

This chain connects TRBV9 to TRBJ2-3; tentatively, D is TRBD2 (5 bases). The germline V gene has CDR1 SGDLS and CDR2 YYNGEE. The V and J ends lost 0 bases and 6 bases respectively, with 11 bases between them. The CDR3 runs to 14 residues. CDR3 bases: TGTGCCAGCAGCGTAGATTCAAGAGGGGATACGCAGTATTTT. This translates into CASSVDSRGDTQYF.

The chain employs TRBV10-3 and TRBJ1-1; maybe TRBD1 (5 bases). The length of the CDR3 is 16 residues. V lost 0 bases, J lost 1 base, and 12 bases lay in between. Per germline, CDR1 ENHRY and CDR2 SYGVKD. The CDR3 coding sequence is TGTGCCATCAGTGAGTCCGTTCCGGGGGGGAACACTGAAGCTTTCTTT. This encodes CAISESVPGGNTEAFF.

CDR3 coding DNA: TGTGCCAGCAGTGCTGAACAGGGGGCCTACGAGCAGTACTTC. Its protein is CASSAEQGAYEQYF. This chain uses TRBV2 with TRBJ2-7; 8 positions agree with TRBD1. The CDR3 extends over 14 amino acids. V was pared by 4 bases and J by 2 bases, with 4 bases of the junction left unmatched. Germline V gene sequence: CDR1 SNHLY, CDR2 FYNNEI.

The chain is built from TRBV7-3 and TRBJ2-1, with TRBD1 matching over 9 bases. Germline V gene sequence: CDR1 SGHTA, CDR2 FQGTGA. The V and J ends lost 7 bases and 7 bases, in that order; junction bases with no gene match: 8. The CDR3 spans 14 residues. CDR3 protein: CASTRGQGMNEQFF. The CDR3 DNA sequence: TGTGCCAGCACGAGAGGACAGGGGATGAATGAGCAGTTCTTC.

The CDR3 DNA is TGTGCCACCAGCAGAGATCGGGGGGTGGTATTCGAGCAGTACTTC. Translation: CATSRDRGVVFEQYF. This chain uses TRBV15 with TRBJ2-7; TRBD2 aligns across 7 bases. Germline values: CDR1 LNHNV, CDR2 YYDKDF (reference sequence). CDR3 length equals 15 residues. V dropped 0 bases and J dropped 6; count of bases not matched to a gene: 8.

CDR3 sequence (DNA): TGTGCCAGCAGCTCGGACAGGACTAAAGGGGGCAATGAGCAGTTCTTC. It yields the protein CASSSDRTKGGNEQFF. This chain joins TRBV7-3 and TRBJ2-1; tentatively, D is TRBD1 (7 bases). The V end lost 4 bases, the J end lost 6 bases, and 19 bases lay between the germline ends. Germline V CDR1 and CDR2: SGHTA, FQGTGA. CDR3 length: 16 residues.

The chain uses TRBV3-1 (or the pseudogene TRBV3-2) and TRBJ2-1; tentatively, D is TRBD2 (7 bases). The CDR3 covers 14 residues. Looked up from germline, CDR1 is LGHDT and CDR2 is YNNKEL (reference sequence). V lost 6 bases and J lost 8, with 17 bases in between. CDR3 sequence reads: CASSPRGAKDEQFF. CDR3 nucleotides: TGTGCCAGCAGTCCACGGGGGGCCAAGGATGAGCAGTTCTTC.

The chain employs TRBV5-1 and TRBJ1-2; 7 bases agree with TRBD1. Per the germline V gene, CDR1 is SGHRS and CDR2 is YFSETQ. This CDR3 is 16 amino acids long. V shed 4 bases, J shed 6 bases, and the junction held 15 bases outside the gene matches. The CDR3 region has the DNA TGCGCCAGCAGCATCCAGGGGGATGATCGGCGCGATGGCTACACCTTC. Translating gives CASSIQGDDRRDGYTF.

At least ten counts were recorded for this clone. This chain links TRBV28 with TRBJ1-2; TRBD1 might be the D (5 bases). The V end lost 2 bases, the J end lost 4 bases, and 11 bases lay between the germline ends. Germline loops: CDR1 MDHEN, CDR2 SYDVKM. This CDR3 contains 14 residues. The CDR3 DNA reads as TGTGCCAGCAGTTTACAGGGCACCGGCTATGGCTACACCTTC. It is translated as CASSLQGTGYGYTF.

The J gene is TRBJ2-3, the V gene TRBV7-9; 12 bases agree with TRBD2. The CDR3 extends over 17 amino acids. V dropped 1 base and J dropped 4; count of bases not matched to a gene: 6. Germline assignment: CDR1 SEHNR and CDR2 FQNEAQ (reference sequence). The CDR3 reads CASSLGLAGARADTQYF. CDR3 sequence (DNA): TGTGCCAGCAGCTTAGGACTAGCGGGGGCCCGGGCAGATACGCAGTATTTT.

This chain connects TRBV29-1 to TRBJ1-2; TRBD1 agrees at 11 bases. Germline assignment: CDR1 SQVTM and CDR2 ANQGSEA. Germline trimming cut 7 bases from V and 6 bases from J; bases unmatched to any gene: 10. CDR3 length: 14 amino acids. The CDR3 loop reads CSGGPGQGVHGYTF. CDR3 coding DNA: TGCAGCGGGGGCCCGGGACAGGGGGTCCATGGCTACACCTTC. Using reference TRBV29-1 and TRBJ1-2 for the parts outside the CDR3, the full variable domain is SAVISQKPSRDICQRGTSLTIQCQVDSQVTMMFWYRQQPGQSLTLIATANQGSEATYESGFVIDKFPISRPNLTFSTLTVSNMSPEDSSIYLCSGGPGQGVHGYTFGSGTRLTVV.

The table lists this clone with a count of one. This sequence joins TRBV28 and TRBJ1-4; tentatively, D is TRBD1 (5 bases). The germline V and J ends were trimmed by 7 bases and 8 bases, with 17 bases remaining between them. Germline CDR1 is MDHEN and CDR2 is SYDVKM. The CDR3 length is 14 residues. The CDR3 reads CASNTVGGREKLFF. CDR3 bases: TGTGCCAGCAACACCGTCGGGGGACGAGAAAAACTGTTTTTT.

This rearrangement joins TRBV28 to TRBJ2-3, with 8 bases aligning to TRBD2. This CDR3 has 15 amino acids. Germline CDR1 MDHEN, CDR2 SYDVKM. Losses at the gene ends were 6 bases for V and 3 bases for J; bases not matched to a gene: 8. CDR3 region: CASSTRGGGTDTQYF. In DNA form, the CDR3 reads TGTGCCAGCAGCACCCGGGGGGGCGGGACAGATACGCAGTATTTT.

This sequence joins TRBV6-5 and TRBJ1-6; TRBD1 is a possible D gene (5 bases). V was trimmed by 2 bases and J by 9 bases, leaving 14 bases between them. CDR3 size: 15 residues. Germline loops: CDR1 MNHEY, CDR2 SVGAGI. The CDR3 reads CASSYAGHKISPLHF. In nucleotides, the CDR3 is TGTGCCAGCAGTTACGCCGGACATAAGATTTCACCCCTCCACTTT.

Worth noting for this clone: Additional DNA sequences in this sample encode the identical CDR3. The gene calls are TRBV9 and TRBJ2-3; D might be TRBD1 (6 bases). Per the germline V gene, CDR1 is SGDLS and CDR2 is YYNGEE. V dropped 3 bases and J dropped 0 bases, with 8 bases sitting between them. The CDR3 covers 14 residues. CDR3 amino acids: CASSATGSTDTQYF. CDR3 sequence (DNA): TGTGCCAGCAGCGCAACAGGGAGCACAGATACGCAGTATTTT.

Concerning this clone itself: The same CDR3 is also encoded by other DNA sequences in this sample. The rearrangement joins TRBV4-1 to TRBJ2-2; TRBD2 matches 11 bases. The CDR3 runs to 15 residues. After removal of 4 bases from V and 7 bases from J, the junction contained 5 bases not matched to a gene. Germline loops: CDR1 MGHRA, CDR2 YSYEKL. The CDR3 spells CASSPPGLAVGELFF. CDR3 nucleotides: TGCGCCAGCAGCCCGCCGGGACTAGCGGTCGGGGAGCTGTTTTTT.

V usage is TRBV12-5 and J usage is TRBJ1-5; D remains unclear. This CDR3 has 13 residues. Germline-derived CDR1 and CDR2 are LGHNT and FRNRAP. V shed 1 base and J shed 4 bases, with 5 bases lying between them. The CDR3 region is CASGLGTNQPQHF. The CDR3 DNA reads as TGTGCTAGTGGTTTGGGGACTAATCAGCCCCAGCATTTT. Based on the CDR3 plus reference TRBV12-5 and TRBJ1-5, the full variable domain is DARVTQTPRHKVTEMGQEVTMRCQPILGHNTVFWYRQTMMQGLELLAYFRNRAPLDDSGMPKDRFSAEMPDATLATLKIQPSEPRDSAVYFCASGLGTNQPQHFGDGTRLSIL.

The chain's CDR3 is CASSRGQGALQPQHF. DNA of the CDR3: TGTGCCAGCAGCCGCGGACAGGGGGCTTTACAGCCCCAGCATTTT. The J gene is TRBJ1-5, the V gene TRBV11-2; TRBD1 aligns across 11 bases. The CDR3 has 15 amino acids. Per the germline V gene, CDR1 is SGHAT and CDR2 is FQNNGV. The ends lost 5 bases at V and 7 bases at J; junction bases unmatched: 7.

The V gene is TRBV24-1, the J gene TRBJ2-1, with 7 bases fitting TRBD2. J lost 0 bases, V lost 9 bases, and 4 bases had no gene match. The germline V gene has CDR1 KGHDR and CDR2 SFDVKD. The CDR3 extends over 14 amino acids. The CDR3: CATGPGGSYNEQFF. CDR3 DNA: TGTGCCACCGGACCGGGGGGCTCCTACAATGAGCAGTTCTTC.

This sequence joins TRBV5-1 and TRBJ1-2; 10 positions match TRBD1. The junction had 6 bases not matched to a gene; V was cut back by 4 bases and J by 0 bases. Germline assignment: CDR1 SGHRS and CDR2 YFSETQ. This CDR3 spans 16 amino acids. DNA for the CDR3: TGCGCCAGCAGCCCGGGACAGGGGTTTTCTAACTATGGCTACACCTTC. Translating gives CASSPGQGFSNYGYTF. The full variable domain, completed using reference TRBV5-1 and TRBJ1-2, is KAGVTQTPRYLIKTRGQQVTLSCSPISGHRSVSWYQQTPGQGLQFLFEYFSETQRNKGNFPGRFSGRQFSNSRSEMNVSTLELGDSALYLCASSPGQGFSNYGYTFGSGTRLTVV.